This TCR beta chain was recovered during a study of glioma-infiltrating T cells after dendritic cell vaccination (dated by TCRdb to the mid-2010s). About the investigation overall: The cohort included some 15 glioblastoma patients drawn from Phase I and II dendritic cell vaccination trials, of whom 9 were newly diagnosed and 6 had recurrent disease. Patients received autologous tumor lysate-pulsed dendritic cell vaccination between 2003 and 2012. In glioblastoma patients vaccinated with dendritic cells, deep sequencing of TCR beta CDR3 regions served to measure the amount of tumor-infiltrating lymphocytes and to compare repertoires between tumor and blood. TCR sequencing metrics, including TIL content and tumor-blood repertoire overlap, were correlated with survival after dendritic cell vaccination. Patients received three intradermal dendritic cell vaccine injections at biweekly intervals in the arm below the axilla. The vaccine consisted of monocyte-derived dendritic cells cultured approximately seven days with IL-4 and GM-CSF, then pulsed overnight with autologous tumor lysate.

Taken from the germline V gene, the CDR1 and CDR2 loops are SQVTM and ANQGSEA. From its cysteine to its phenylalanine, the CDR3 spans 13 amino acids. Just CDR3 DNA is preserved here, 39 bases in frame from base 1. V drops 4 bases and J drops 2 bases, leaving 11 bases in between. The immunoSEQ assay amplified TCRB CDR3 regions from roughly 2 micrograms of genomic DNA, or from all available DNA when less than that amount was available. The multiplex PCR relied on 60 forward primers for TCR V beta segments and 13 reverse primers for J beta segments. To estimate the number of reads per starting template, synthetic control templates were added to each sample at limiting dilution. The Illumina HiSeq System generated 87 bp sequencing reads. The study's processing was this. PCR and sequencing errors were removed by a nearest neighbor algorithm that merged closely related sequences. TCR overlap was defined as the percentage of unique tumor TCR beta sequences that were also present in the same patient's peripheral blood. TCRdb's version of the immuneACCESS table is confined to in-frame rearrangements and falls short of the full clone set. An unresolved V gene accounts for under half of the shortfall where checked; the remainder is of unknown origin. The V and J calls and clone size are taken from that table; D and trimming were inferred from the DNA. The sample has nearly 85,000 clones on record, roughly 90% of them singletons. The leading ten clones occupy 3.2% of the sample.

General study outcomes and caveats: After dendritic cell vaccination, a higher estimated pretreatment TIL content predicted longer time to progression and overall survival. The three-group TCR overlap response model was characterized as speculative, and prospective validation of the model was stated to be required. No direct relationship between TCR clonality and survival was found, suggesting a diverse polyclonal response may matter. The cohort was small and heterogeneous, and full blood and tumor sets were available for few patients, with initial-recurrent tumor pairs available for even fewer patients.

Worth noting for this clone: Its antigen specificity is not known. It has no much larger one-base neighbor in the sample; base qualities were not kept.

Patients were selected for having adequate residual fresh-frozen tumor tissue and more than two years of available survival data. Molecular status otherwise varied across the glioblastoma patients, but none of them carried an isocitrate dehydrogenase mutation. PBMC collection took place before vaccination, two weeks after the third vaccination, and at tumor progression if progression occurred. The Qiagen DNeasy Blood extraction Kit was used to extract genomic DNA. This sample comprised blood, obtained before dendritic cell vaccination. Here the chain combines TRBV29-1 and TRBJ1-1; the D gene is possibly TRBD1, with 5 bases matching. The sequence came from a human donor with glioblastoma. For the CDR3, the sequence is CSVADRTNTEAFF. The sequence in DNA is TGCAGCGTTGCCGACAGAACCAACACTGAAGCTTTCTTT.